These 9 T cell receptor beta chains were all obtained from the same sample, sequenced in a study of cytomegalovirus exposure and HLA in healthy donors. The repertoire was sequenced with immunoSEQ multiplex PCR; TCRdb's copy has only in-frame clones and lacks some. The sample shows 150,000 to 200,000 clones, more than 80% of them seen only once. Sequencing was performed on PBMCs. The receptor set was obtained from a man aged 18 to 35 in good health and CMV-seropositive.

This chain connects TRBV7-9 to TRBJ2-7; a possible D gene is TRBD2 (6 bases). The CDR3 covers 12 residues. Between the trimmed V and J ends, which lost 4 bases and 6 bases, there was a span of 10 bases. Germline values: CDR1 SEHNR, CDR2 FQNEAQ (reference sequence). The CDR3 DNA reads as TGTGCCAGCAGCTCGGGACTTACCGAGCAGTACTTC. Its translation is CASSSGLTEQYF.

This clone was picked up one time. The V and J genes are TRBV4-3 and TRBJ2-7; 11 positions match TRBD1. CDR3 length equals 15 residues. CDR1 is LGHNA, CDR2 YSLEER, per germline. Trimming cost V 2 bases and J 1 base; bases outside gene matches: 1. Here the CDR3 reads CASSQRDRGSYEQYF. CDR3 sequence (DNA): TGCGCCAGCAGCCAAAGGGACAGGGGGTCCTACGAGCAGTACTTC.

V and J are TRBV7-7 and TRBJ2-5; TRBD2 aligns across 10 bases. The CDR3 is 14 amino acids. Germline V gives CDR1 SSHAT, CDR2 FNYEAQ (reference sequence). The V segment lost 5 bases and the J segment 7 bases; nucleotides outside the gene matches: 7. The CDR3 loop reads CASSMLAGEGTQYF. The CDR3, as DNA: TGTGCCAGCAGCATGCTAGCGGGAGAAGGGACCCAGTACTTC.

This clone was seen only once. In nucleotides, the CDR3 is TGTGCCAGCAGTAGACAGGGGGGGTACTACGAGCAGTACTTC. Encoded protein: CASSRQGGYYEQYF. The V call is TRBV28, the J call TRBJ2-7; TRBD1 aligns across 9 bases. Germline V gene data show CDR1 as MDHEN and CDR2 as SYDVKM. After removal of 5 bases from V and 3 bases from J, the junction contained 5 bases not matched to a gene. The CDR3 is made up of 14 amino acids.

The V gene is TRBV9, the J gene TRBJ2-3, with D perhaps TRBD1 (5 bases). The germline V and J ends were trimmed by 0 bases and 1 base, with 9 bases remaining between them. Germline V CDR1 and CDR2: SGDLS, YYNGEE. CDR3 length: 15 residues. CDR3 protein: CASSVEGVGTDTQYF. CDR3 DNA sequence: TGTGCCAGCAGCGTAGAAGGGGTTGGCACAGATACGCAGTATTTT.

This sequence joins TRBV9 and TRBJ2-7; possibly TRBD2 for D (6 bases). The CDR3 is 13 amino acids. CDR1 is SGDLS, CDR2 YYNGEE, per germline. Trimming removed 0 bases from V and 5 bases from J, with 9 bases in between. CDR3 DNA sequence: TGTGCCAGCAGCGTAGGGGGACTCAACGAGCAGTACTTC. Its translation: CASSVGGLNEQYF.

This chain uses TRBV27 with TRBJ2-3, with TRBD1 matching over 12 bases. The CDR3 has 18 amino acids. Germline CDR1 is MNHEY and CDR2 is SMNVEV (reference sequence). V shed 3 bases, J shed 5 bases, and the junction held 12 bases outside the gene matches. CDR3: CASSLSRWDRGRGDTQYF. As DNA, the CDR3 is TGTGCCAGCAGTTTGTCACGATGGGACAGGGGGCGCGGAGATACGCAGTATTTT.

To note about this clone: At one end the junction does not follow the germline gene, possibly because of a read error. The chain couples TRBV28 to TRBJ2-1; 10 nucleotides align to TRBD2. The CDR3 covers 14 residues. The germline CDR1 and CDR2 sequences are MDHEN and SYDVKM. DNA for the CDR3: TGCGCCAGCAAAGAAAGCGGGGGGGTCAATGAGCAGTTCTTC. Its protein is CASKESGGVNEQFF.

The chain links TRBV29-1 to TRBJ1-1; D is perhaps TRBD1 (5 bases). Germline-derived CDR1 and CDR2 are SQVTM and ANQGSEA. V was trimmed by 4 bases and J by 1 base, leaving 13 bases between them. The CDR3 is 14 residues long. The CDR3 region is CSVARGGGNTEAFF. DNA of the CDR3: TGCAGCGTTGCTCGGGGGGGTGGGAACACTGAAGCTTTCTTT.